These 21 T cell receptor beta chains originate from one sample sequenced in a study of lymphopenia after photon versus proton radiotherapy. This table comes from immunoSEQ multiplex PCR, and its TCRdb copy is limited to in-frame clones, with some not included. Here the sample spans about 22,000 clones, roughly 89% being singletons. Sequencing was performed on peripheral blood, taken from a patient treated with proton-based radiotherapy. The receptors stem from a man aged 80 or over with esophageal cancer.

The gene calls are TRBV7-9 and TRBJ1-2, with D possibly matching TRBD1 (5 bases). V was trimmed by 4 bases and J by 8 bases, leaving 14 bases between them. The germline V gene encodes CDR1 SEHNR and CDR2 FQNEAQ (reference sequence). CDR3 size: 13 residues. In nucleotides, the CDR3 is TGTGCCAGCAGCTCTTATCAGGGTAGCGGCTACACCTTC. Protein sequence: CASSSYQGSGYTF.

The rearrangement joins TRBV4-3 to TRBJ2-1; D could derive from TRBD1 or TRBD2 (6 bases each). V lost 4 bases to trimming and J lost 5 bases, with 15 bases between them. Germline CDR1 reads LGHNA; CDR2 reads YSLEER. CDR3 length: 15 amino acids. The CDR3 nucleotides read TGCGCCAGCAGCCTTTTTCAAGGGGGGAACAATGAGCAGTTCTTC. Translated, it gives CASSLFQGGNNEQFF.

The CDR3 DNA reads TGTGCCAGCAGTGAAGCTGGGGTACCTTCTGGGGCCAACGTCCTGACTTTC. This encodes CASSEAGVPSGANVLTF. The chain uses TRBV2 and TRBJ2-6, with D hard to call. CDR3 length equals 17 residues. Trimming removed 0 bases from V and 1 base from J, with 10 bases in between. Per germline, CDR1 SNHLY and CDR2 FYNNEI.

The V call is TRBV6-5, the J call TRBJ2-7; D gene unclear. The germline gives CDR1 MNHEY, CDR2 SVGAGI. Trimming pared 6 bases from V and 3 bases from J, leaving 15 bases between. The CDR3 has 14 amino acids. CDR3 region: CASRPTTGNYEQYF. The CDR3 DNA follows: TGTGCCAGCAGACCTACCACGGGCAACTACGAGCAGTACTTC.

The V and J genes are TRBV21-1 and TRBJ2-7. TRBV21-1 is listed as a pseudogene. The length of the CDR3 is 15 residues. DNA for the CDR3: TGTGCCAGCAGCAAACGTTCCCAGCACTTCTACGAGCAGTACTTC. It translates to CASSKRSQHFYEQYF.

This clone appeared a few times. This chain joins TRBV12-5 and TRBJ2-7, with TRBD2 as a possible D gene (5 bases). Trimming left V 6 bases short and J 0 bases short, with 18 bases between. CDR1 is LGHNT and CDR2 is FRNRAP in the germline V gene. CDR3 size: 16 residues. The CDR3 coding sequence is TGTGCTAGTGGGTCTACCACTAGGCCTAGCTCCTACGAGCAGTACTTC. Protein: CASGSTTRPSSYEQYF. Supplemented by reference TRBV12-5 and TRBJ2-7, the full variable domain reads DARVTQTPRHKVTEMGQEVTMRCQPILGHNTVFWYRQTMMQGLELLAYFRNRAPLDDSGMPKDRFSAEMPDATLATLKIQPSEPRDSAVYFCASGSTTRPSSYEQYFGPGTRLTVT.

The chain couples TRBV5-4 to TRBJ2-5, with 9 nucleotides matching TRBD2. The V segment lost 2 bases and the J segment 4 bases; nucleotides outside the gene matches: 0. The CDR3 runs 13 residues. Germline CDR1 SGHNT, CDR2 YYREEE (reference sequence). The CDR3 loop is CASSFSGGETQYF. The DNA of the CDR3 is TGTGCCAGCAGCTTTAGCGGGGGAGAGACCCAGTACTTC.

The gene calls are TRBV28 and TRBJ2-1, with D maybe TRBD2 (7 bases). This CDR3 has 14 amino acids. The germline V and J ends were trimmed by 1 base and 9 bases, with 13 bases remaining between them. Germline V gene data show CDR1 as MDHEN and CDR2 as SYDVKM. CDR3 in DNA: TGTGCCAGCAGTTTATTGCCAGGGGAGGGTGAGCAGTTCTTC. Its protein product is CASSLLPGEGEQFF.

V usage is TRBV19 and J usage is TRBJ2-5, with D possibly being TRBD2 (6 bases). The CDR3 totals 13 residues. Germline V gene sequence: CDR1 LNHDA, CDR2 SQIVND (reference sequence). The germline V and J ends were trimmed by 5 bases and 5 bases, with 12 bases remaining between them. The CDR3 spells CASSFPGRETQYF. The DNA for the CDR3 is TGTGCCAGTAGTTTCCCAGGGAGGGAGACCCAGTACTTC. Supplemented by reference TRBV19 and TRBJ2-5, the full variable domain reads DGGITQSPKYLFRKEGQNVTLSCEQNLNHDAMYWYRQDPGQGLRLIYYSQIVNDFQKGDIAEGYSVSREKKESFPLTVTSAQKNPTAFYLCASSFPGRETQYFGPGTRLLVL.

This clone was found a few times. CDR3 nucleotides: TGTGCCAGCAGCCAAGTAAACGGCGGGGGCTACGCTACCTTACATGAAAAACTGTTTTTT. This sequence encodes CASSQVNGGGYATLHEKLFF. The gene calls are TRBV4-2 and TRBJ1-4, with D tentatively TRBD1 (6 bases). V lost 1 base and J lost 6, with 27 bases in between. The CDR3 is 20 amino acids. Germline V gene data show CDR1 as LGHNA and CDR2 as YNFKEQ.

The chain is built from TRBV7-2 and TRBJ2-7, with 7 bases aligning to TRBD1. Germline V gives CDR1 SGHTA, CDR2 FQGNSA. V was clipped by 3 bases and J by 1 base; unmatched bases: 3. The CDR3 spans 14 residues. The CDR3, as DNA: TGTGCCAGCAGCTTCGACAGGGAGTCCTACGAGCAGTACTTC. Protein sequence: CASSFDRESYEQYF.

The J gene is TRBJ2-1, the V gene TRBV15; 8 nucleotides match TRBD2. With 0 bases clipped from V and 4 bases from J, the junction kept 8 bases outside the gene matches. The CDR3 covers 17 residues. Germline CDR1 and CDR2: LNHNV and YYDKDF (reference sequence). The CDR3 protein is CATSRDSFGGGYNEQFF. For the CDR3, the DNA is TGTGCCACCAGCAGAGATAGTTTCGGCGGGGGGTACAATGAGCAGTTCTTC. Full variable domain (rest looked up from reference TRBV15 and TRBJ2-1): DAMVIQNPRYQVTQFGKPVTLSCSQTLNHNVMYWYQQKSSQAPKLLFHYYDKDFNNEADTPDNFQSRRPNTSFCFLDIRSPGLGDTAMYLCATSRDSFGGGYNEQFFGPGTRLTVL.

The chain has TRBV29-1 and TRBJ2-7; the D is unclear. This CDR3 has 13 amino acids. The germline CDR1 and CDR2 sequences are SQVTM and ANQGSEA. The germline V and J ends were trimmed by 4 bases and 3 bases, with 13 bases remaining between them. The CDR3 loop is CSVAIEAVYEQYF. CDR3 DNA sequence: TGCAGCGTTGCGATCGAGGCCGTCTACGAGCAGTACTTC.

The chain couples TRBV6-5 to TRBJ2-5; 8 nucleotides line up with TRBD1. Germline V gene lookup returns CDR1 MNHEY and CDR2 SVGAGI. The CDR3 runs to 14 residues. Losses at the gene ends were 2 bases for V and 6 bases for J; bases not matched to a gene: 5. For the CDR3, the DNA is TGTGCCAGCAGTTACGACAGGGGTTTTAAGACCCAGTACTTC. Translation: CASSYDRGFKTQYF.

This clone was observed a single time. The rearrangement joins TRBV7-7 to TRBJ2-2; D unclear. This CDR3 is 15 amino acids long. V shed 1 base and J shed 0 bases, with 6 bases lying between them. Germline CDR1 SSHAT, CDR2 FNYEAQ (reference sequence). The CDR3 is CASSLVSTNTGELFF. CDR3 bases: TGTGCCAGCAGCTTAGTGTCCACGAACACCGGGGAGCTGTTTTTT.

The chain has TRBV6-1 and TRBJ2-3; D not resolved. CDR1 and CDR2 from the germline V gene are MNHNS and SASEGT. CDR3 length: 12 residues. Trimming took off 7 bases at V and 10 bases at J, with 15 bases between the two ends. The CDR3 protein is CASNPSQNAQYF. CDR3 sequence (DNA): TGTGCCAGCAACCCCTCCCAAAATGCGCAGTATTTT.

This chain joins TRBV7-2 and TRBJ1-2; D ambiguous. The germline CDR1 and CDR2 sequences are SGHTA and FQGNSA. CDR3 length: 13 amino acids. The ends were cut back, 5 bases at V and 6 bases at J, with 13 bases in the middle. CDR3 residues: CASSAVSYDGYTF. CDR3 DNA sequence: TGTGCCAGCAGCGCCGTTTCTTACGATGGCTACACCTTC.

The CDR3 spells CASRAGTGSGYTF. The DNA for the CDR3 is TGTGCCAGCAGAGCCGGGACAGGGTCTGGCTACACCTTC. The genes are TRBV2 and TRBJ1-2; 9 bases fit TRBD1. The length of the CDR3 is 13 residues. V trimming: 6 bases; J trimming: 7 bases; junction bases outside the gene matches: 6. Germline-derived CDR1 and CDR2 are SNHLY and FYNNEI.

There are a few counts of this clone. This chain joins TRBV5-1 and TRBJ1-6; 8 positions agree with TRBD1. The germline V gene has CDR1 SGHRS and CDR2 YFSETQ. V shed 4 bases, J shed 8 bases, and the junction held 5 bases outside the gene matches. The CDR3 sequence is 14 residues long. CDR3 sequence: CASSQDREDSPLHF. DNA of the CDR3: TGCGCCAGCAGCCAGGACAGGGAAGATTCACCCCTCCACTTT. Full variable domain (rest looked up from reference TRBV5-1 and TRBJ1-6): KAGVTQTPRYLIKTRGQQVTLSCSPISGHRSVSWYQQTPGQGLQFLFEYFSETQRNKGNFPGRFSGRQFSNSRSEMNVSTLELGDSALYLCASSQDREDSPLHFGNGTRLTVT.

J is TRBJ1-1 and V is TRBV19; D is unresolved. CDR3 length equals 13 residues. With 5 bases removed from V and 5 bases from J, the gap between germline ends came to 12 bases. Germline loops: CDR1 LNHDA, CDR2 SQIVND (reference sequence). The CDR3 reads CASSVQRRTEAFF. For the CDR3, the DNA is TGTGCCAGTAGTGTACAAAGAAGGACTGAAGCTTTCTTT.

The chain joins TRBV2 to TRBJ2-6; a weak D match, TRBD1 (7 bases). Germline CDR1 is SNHLY and CDR2 is FYNNEI. The CDR3 runs 15 residues. V lost 5 bases and J 2 bases, leaving 10 bases between the germline ends. In nucleotides, the CDR3 is TGTGCCAGCAGTCGCGGGACAGCTGGGGCCAACGTCCTGACTTTC. Its translation: CASSRGTAGANVLTF.